Listed below are T cell receptor beta chains from one sample, sequenced in a study of cytomegalovirus exposure and HLA in healthy donors. Clones were sequenced by immunoSEQ multiplex PCR, and TCRdb holds only the in-frame ones, with some missing. Here the sample spans 87,000 or so clones, 64% being singletons. The sample was PBMCs. The receptors were sampled from a man in his 60s in good health and CMV-seronegative. CDR3s include the opening cysteine and the closing phenylalanine or tryptophan. A D gene is named only where the DNA matches it firmly. The size of a clone is reported for some rows only, either as once, few or many, or as a class for expanded clones.

V gene: TRBV7-9; clone size: .; CDR3 length: 12; D gene: .; J gene: TRBJ1-1; CDR3 DNA: TGTGCCAGCAGTCGGGGACTGATTGAAGCTTTCTTT; CDR3 protein: CASSRGLIEAFF
V gene: TRBV28; clone size: few; CDR3 length: 16; D gene: TRBD1; J gene: TRBJ2-7; CDR3 DNA: TGTGCCAGCAGTTCCCCGGGACAGGGGAGGGCCTACGAGCAGTACTTC; CDR3 protein: CASSSPGQGRAYEQYF
V gene: TRBV2; clone size: .; CDR3 length: 16; D gene: TRBD2; J gene: TRBJ2-7; CDR3 DNA: TGTGCCAGCAGTCCTGGGACTAGCGGGGGGGACTACGAGCAGTACTTC; CDR3 protein: CASSPGTSGGDYEQYF
V gene: TRBV9; clone size: .; CDR3 length: 15; D gene: TRBD1; J gene: TRBJ1-4; CDR3 DNA: TGTGCCAGCAGCGTAGCAGGGGGTCTTAATGAAAAACTGTTTTTT; CDR3 protein: CASSVAGGLNEKLFF
V gene: TRBV5-5; clone size: .; CDR3 length: 14; D gene: .; J gene: TRBJ1-2; CDR3 DNA: TGTGCCAGCAGCTCGGCCCGGGGGGTCTATGGCTACACCTTC; CDR3 protein: CASSSARGVYGYTF
V gene: TRBV7-9; clone size: once; CDR3 length: 17; D gene: TRBD1; J gene: TRBJ2-3; CDR3 DNA: TGTGCCAGCAGCTTAACCCTCGGACAGGGGGTTGAAGATACGCAGTATTTT; CDR3 protein: CASSLTLGQGVEDTQYF
V gene: TRBV4-1; clone size: .; CDR3 length: 18; D gene: .; J gene: TRBJ2-5; CDR3 DNA: TGCGCCAGCAGCCAAGGGACGATGGGGAAGGGGAACAGGGAGACCCAGTACTTC; CDR3 protein: CASSQGTMGKGNRETQYF
V gene: TRBV29-1; clone size: few; CDR3 length: 13; D gene: .; J gene: TRBJ2-7; CDR3 DNA: TGCAGCGTTGCAGGCTCCCCCACCTACGAGCAGTACTTC; CDR3 protein: CSVAGSPTYEQYF
V gene: TRBV11-2; clone size: .; CDR3 length: 14; D gene: .; J gene: TRBJ2-7; CDR3 DNA: TGTGCCAGCAGCTTAGGAGGGGGGGTGTTCGAGCAGTACTTC; CDR3 protein: CASSLGGGVFEQYF
V gene: TRBV2; clone size: .; CDR3 length: 13; D gene: TRBD1; J gene: TRBJ1-2; CDR3 DNA: TGTGCCAGCAGTGTAACAGGGGACTATGGCTACACCTTC; CDR3 protein: CASSVTGDYGYTF
V gene: TRBV18; clone size: few; CDR3 length: 11; D gene: .; J gene: TRBJ2-5; CDR3 DNA: TGTGCCAGCTCATTACAAGAGACCCAGTACTTC; CDR3 protein: CASSLQETQYF
V gene: TRBV21-1; clone size: few; CDR3 length: 15; D gene: .; J gene: TRBJ2-4; CDR3 DNA: TGTGCCAGCAGCAAATCTGGGCAGAGTGGAAACATTCAGTACTTC; CDR3 protein: CASSKSGQSGNIQYF
V gene: TRBV5-4; clone size: few; CDR3 length: 13; D gene: .; J gene: TRBJ1-1; CDR3 DNA: TGTGCCAGCAGCCAACAGGGGAACACTGAAGCTTTCTTT; CDR3 protein: CASSQQGNTEAFF
V gene: TRBV19; clone size: .; CDR3 length: 15; D gene: TRBD1; J gene: TRBJ1-5; CDR3 DNA: TGTGCCAGTAGTACTACCGACAGGGGGCGACAGCCCCAGCATTTT; CDR3 protein: CASSTTDRGRQPQHF
V gene: TRBV21-1; clone size: .; CDR3 length: 15; D gene: .; J gene: TRBJ1-6; CDR3 DNA: TGTGCCAGCAGCAGCTTACAGGGGAGCTATTCACCCCTCCACTTT; CDR3 protein: CASSSLQGSYSPLHF
V gene: TRBV5-1; clone size: .; CDR3 length: 13; D gene: .; J gene: TRBJ2-7; CDR3 DNA: TGCGCCAGCAGCATAAACAGGGACGGCGAGCAGTACTTC; CDR3 protein: CASSINRDGEQYF
V gene: TRBV11-1; clone size: .; CDR3 length: 15; D gene: .; J gene: TRBJ2-7; CDR3 DNA: TGTGCCAGCAGCCCCTCCAACGGGGAGTACTACGAGCAGTACTTC; CDR3 protein: CASSPSNGEYYEQYF
V gene: TRBV7-9; clone size: .; CDR3 length: 16; D gene: TRBD2; J gene: TRBJ2-2; CDR3 DNA: TGTGCCAGCAGCTCCTGGACTAGCGGGAACACCGGGGAGCTGTTTTTT; CDR3 protein: CASSSWTSGNTGELFF
V gene: TRBV19; clone size: .; CDR3 length: 14; D gene: .; J gene: TRBJ2-5; CDR3 DNA: TGTGCCAGTAGTATTTCCGGGTCCGAAGAGACCCAGTACTTC; CDR3 protein: CASSISGSEETQYF
V gene: TRBV7-2; clone size: .; CDR3 length: 14; D gene: .; J gene: TRBJ1-1; CDR3 DNA: TGTGCCAGCAGCTTAGAGGTGAAGGGGACTGAAGCTTTCTTT; CDR3 protein: CASSLEVKGTEAFF
V gene: TRBV7-6; clone size: .; CDR3 length: 15; D gene: TRBD2; J gene: TRBJ2-2; CDR3 DNA: TGTGCCAGCAGCATACTAGCGGGAGGCACCGGGGAGCTGTTTTTT; CDR3 protein: CASSILAGGTGELFF
V gene: TRBV7-2; clone size: .; CDR3 length: 17; D gene: TRBD1; J gene: TRBJ2-3; CDR3 DNA: TGTGCCAGCAGCTTCCTTCCGGGACAGGGGACCGCTGGGACGCAGTATTTT; CDR3 protein: CASSFLPGQGTAGTQYF